Given below is one T cell receptor beta chain in context. CDR1 and CDR2 from the germline V gene are GTSNPN and SVGIG (reference sequence). V lost 0 bases to trimming and J lost 5 bases; unmatched junction nucleotides: 13. This CDR3 spans 17 amino acids. The data were obtained in a study of cytomegalovirus exposure and HLA in healthy donors. The PCR ran on 60 Vbeta and 13 Jbeta primers. Here immunoSEQ multiplex PCR was the method, and the copy in TCRdb shows in-frame clones only, minus some. The sample holds about 160,000 clones; about four fifths are singletons and the top ten take about 2.4%. This clonotype was sampled from a male donor in good health and CMV-seronegative. The sample comprised PBMCs. J is TRBJ2-5 and V is TRBV30; 9 positions agree with TRBD1. CDR3: CAWSVRATGGGSETQYF. The CDR3 nucleotides are TGTGCCTGGAGTGTACGGGCCACAGGGGGCGGCTCCGAGACCCAGTACTTC.